The rows below give T cell receptor delta chains drawn from one sample of a study of Vδ1+ human thymocytes. TCRdb reanalyzed the multiplex PCR reads using CATT. The sample yields tens of thousands of delta-chain clones, about 15% seen once. Sample: Vdelta1+ gamma-delta thymocytes from the thymus. These receptors originate from a boy younger than two who had congenital heart surgery. Each CDR3 is given with its conserved first and last residue. The D gene is left open where the match is weak. The size field is filled for only some rows; it gives once, few, many or a size class.

>TRDJ1|few|TRDV1|TRDD3
CALGEPRSPWGSRTDKLIF
TGTGCTCTTGGGGAACCGCGCTCCCCCTGGGGGTCACGCACCGATAAACTCATCTTT
>TRDJ1|.|TRDV1|TRDD3
CALGERYARTGGKYTDKLIF
TGTGCTCTTGGGGAACGCTATGCCCGTACTGGGGGAAAGTACACCGATAAACTCATCTTT
>TRDJ1|.|TRDV1|TRDD3
CALGEAFRGGYPDKLIF
TGTGCTCTTGGGGAGGCCTTCCGTGGGGGATACCCCGATAAACTCATCTTT
>TRDJ1|few|TRDV1|.
CALGEVWRGTDKLIF
TGTGCTCTTGGGGAGGTCTGGAGGGGCACCGATAAACTGATCTTT
>TRDJ1|.|TRDV1|TRDD3
CALGELSRYWGISPWYTDKLIF
TGTGCTCTTGGGGAACTCTCTCGGTACTGGGGGATCTCTCCTTGGTACACCGATAAACTCATCTTT
>TRDJ1|few|TRDV1|.
CALGEGPYGVLFTDKLIF
TGTGCTCTTGGGGAAGGACCCTACGGCGTACTCTTTACCGATAAACTCATCTTT
>TRDJ1|few|TRDV1|TRDD3
CALGPYPATFPGGYPKYTDKLIF
TGTGCTCTTGGGCCTTACCCAGCAACCTTCCCTGGGGGATACCCTAAGTACACCGATAAACTCATCTTT
>TRDJ3|few|TRDV2|TRDD3
CACDIVLGDTKGSSWDTRQMFF
TGTGCCTGTGACATCGTACTGGGGGATACAAAAGGAAGCTCCTGGGACACCCGACAGATGTTTTTC
>TRDJ1|.|TRDV1|TRDD3
CALHYNFRGDTGTDKLIF
TGTGCTCTCCACTACAATTTCCGAGGGGATACAGGCACCGATAAACTCATCTTT
>TRDJ1|.|TRDV1|TRDD3
CALGELLRGDRWYTDKLIF
TGTGCTCTTGGGGAACTACTACGAGGGGATAGATGGTACACCGATAAACTCATCTTT